These 5 T cell receptor beta chains share one sample of origin, sequenced in a study of T cells in women clearing cervical HPV infection listed by TCRdb under 2018. The library was made by the immunoSEQ multiplex PCR assay. Entries here come from immuneACCESS through TCRdb and include only in-frame sequences with V and J called. Some clones fail to appear in such tables; in the studies checked, an unresolved V gene covers under half of the shortfall, and the cause of the remainder is unknown. This sample's table has entries for about 30,000 clones. Roughly 3.4% of the sample is taken by the ten largest. Material for sequencing was blood buffy coat. Every receptor here comes from a woman between 18 and 69 years old with a cervical HPV16 infection that either progressed to CIN3+ or cleared (not recorded which).

Regarding this clone: The read terminates 3 residues before the CDR3 end, so the remaining end is supplied by the germline J gene. V usage is TRBV7-3 and J usage is TRBJ2-5; 8 bases align to TRBD2. J was trimmed by 2 bases and V by 3 bases; bases with no gene match: 8. From germline, CDR1 is SGHTA and CDR2 FQGTGA. CDR3 length: 16 residues. CDR3 loop: CASSFPLAGSQETQYF. The DNA read from the CDR3 is TGTGCCAGCAGCTTCCCCCTAGCGGGTTCACAAGAGACC. The full variable domain, rest sourced from reference TRBV7-3 and TRBJ2-5, is GAGVSQTPSNKVTEKGKYVELRCDPISGHTALYWYRQSLGQGPEFLIYFQGTGAADDSGLPNDRFFAVRPEGSVSTLKIQRTERGDSAVYLCASSFPLAGSQETQYFGPGTRLLVL.

On this clone itself: The read stops 3 residues short of the end of the CDR3; the missing end is completed from the germline J gene. J is TRBJ2-3 and V is TRBV29-1, with 13 bases fitting TRBD2. The germline CDR1 and CDR2 sequences are SQVTM and ANQGSEA. After removal of 8 bases from V and 5 bases from J, the junction contained 10 bases not matched to a gene. This CDR3 is 15 amino acids long. CDR3 sequence reads: CSSKLAGGPLDTQYF. The CDR3 DNA, read in part, is TGCAGCTCTAAACTAGCGGGAGGGCCTTTAGATACG.

Comments on this clone: The CDR3 extends 3 residues past the end of the read, so its final part is completed from the germline J gene. The genes are TRBV29-1 and TRBJ2-7; weak D call: TRBD1 (6 bases). Germline-derived CDR1 and CDR2 are SQVTM and ANQGSEA. V shed 6 bases and J shed 0 bases, with 12 bases lying between them. The CDR3 consists of 13 residues. Incomplete CDR3 DNA: TGCAGCGTGCAGGGGACCACCTCCTACGAG. Amino acid sequence: CSVQGTTSYE. The CDR3, in full, reads CSVQGTTSYEQYF.

With respect to this clone: The CDR3 is cut off 3 residues early in the read; its end comes from the germline J gene. The chain joins TRBV14 to TRBJ1-4; D gene uncertain. CDR3 length: 15 amino acids. The germline gives CDR1 SGHDN, CDR2 FVKESK. V was cut by 4 bases and J by 5 bases, with 14 bases left in between. Partial CDR3 DNA: TGTGCCAGCAGCCCGTCACAGAGGTCAAATGAAAAA. Translating gives CASSPSQRSNEK. The entire CDR3 protein reads CASSPSQRSNEKLFF.

As concerns this clone: The read terminates 3 residues before the CDR3 end, so the remaining end is supplied by the germline J gene. The V call is TRBV19, the J call TRBJ1-2; TRBD1 matches 7 bases. V lost 4 bases to trimming and J lost 2 bases; unmatched junction nucleotides: 1. The CDR3 has 13 residues. Germline V CDR1 and CDR2: LNHDA, SQIVND (reference sequence). The CDR3 spells CASSRQGNYGYTF. The part of the CDR3 DNA that was read is TGTGCCAGTAGTAGACAGGGCAACTATGGC.